The TCR beta chain under discussion was sequenced for a study of blood T cell repertoires in COVID-19. Study-wide context: The analysed material was cDNA or gDNA that came from T cells, B-cell-depleted T cells, or PBMCs.

TCRdb keeps only in-frame clones here, not all; method: immunoSEQ multiplex PCR. This sample has 250,000 to 300,000 clones; about 76% occur once, and the top ten carry over 2.5%. The V gene's germline CDR1 is KGHSH and CDR2 LQKENI. Trimming shortened V by 3 bases and J by 6 bases, and 14 bases separated the two germline ends. The CDR3 has 14 residues. The TCR originated in a woman aged 60-70 years with active or convalescent COVID-19. Sequenced input: peripheral blood. The chain links TRBV18 to TRBJ1-2, with D tentatively TRBD1 (6 bases). The CDR3 bases are TGTGCCAGCTCACCTTTACAGGGAGGGGATGGCTACACCTTC. Translating it yields CASSPLQGGDGYTF.